This T cell receptor beta chain was retrieved from a study of blood T cell repertoires in COVID-19. Study details: Acute-phase and convalescent COVID-19 samples originated in the United States, Italy and Spain. PBMCs, B-cell-depleted T cells, or T cells were the source of the cDNA or gDNA that made up the material.

This CDR3 is 15 amino acids long. Trimming at V came to 6 bases and at J to 7 bases, leaving 7 bases not matched to a gene. CDR1 LGHDT and CDR2 YNNKEL come from the germline V gene (reference sequence). Authors' methods: Reference gene primer amplification yielded estimated nucleated cell counts. The protocol was immunoSEQ multiplex PCR, while the TCRdb copy is restricted to in-frame clones and leaves out a portion. That table is the source of V, J and clone size, and D and trimming were worked out from the DNA. In the table there are about 230,000 clones, about 80% of which are singletons. The sample consisted of peripheral blood. This clonotype was sampled from a woman between 45 and 65 years old with acute or convalescent COVID-19. This chain joins TRBV3-1 (or the pseudogene TRBV3-2) and TRBJ2-1; 12 bases agree with TRBD2. The CDR3 protein is CASRKTSGSRNEQFF. The CDR3 DNA follows: TGTGCCAGCAGAAAGACTAGCGGGAGTCGAAATGAGCAGTTCTTC.